Listed below are T cell receptor beta chains from one sample, sequenced in a study of blood T cell repertoires in COVID-19. TCRdb's copy holds only in-frame clones and misses some; the assay was immunoSEQ multiplex PCR. The table lists more than 400,000 clones, roughly 85% of them singletons. Sequences were obtained from peripheral blood. These receptors were collected from a human donor in a cohort sampled during active COVID-19. Each CDR3 is given with its conserved first and last residue. A D gene is named only where the DNA matches it firmly. Not every row has a clone size; where given, it reads once, few, many or a size class.

V gene	J gene	D gene	clone size	CDR3 protein	CDR3 DNA
TRBV5-1	TRBJ2-3	TRBD1	once	CASSLGPGQGADTQYF	TGCGCCAGCAGCTTGGGTCCGGGACAGGGGGCAGATACGCAGTATTTT
TRBV19	TRBJ2-7	TRBD1	-	CASSLGQGAIYEQYF	TGTGCCAGTAGTTTAGGACAGGGCGCTATCTACGAGCAGTACTTC
TRBV11-2	TRBJ2-7	TRBD2	-	CASSLGGRQNEQYF	TGTGCCAGCAGCTTAGGCGGGAGGCAGAACGAGCAGTACTTC
TRBV11-2	TRBJ2-1	TRBD2	few	CASSSYYGTSETYNEQFF	TGTGCCAGCAGCTCCTACTACGGGACTAGCGAGACCTACAATGAGCAGTTCTTC
TRBV10-1	TRBJ2-7	-	-	CASSRGTYEQYF	TGCGCCAGCAGTCGCGGGACCTACGAGCAGTACTTC
TRBV11-3	TRBJ2-2	TRBD2	-	CASSPQRGHTGELFF	TGTGCCAGCAGCCCTCAGCGGGGGCACACCGGGGAGCTGTTTTTT
TRBV29-1	TRBJ2-3	TRBD2	-	CSVALAGESDTQYF	TGCAGCGTTGCGCTAGCGGGAGAGTCAGATACGCAGTATTTT
TRBV4-3	TRBJ2-3	-	-	CASSQEISTDTQYF	TGCGCCAGCAGCCAAGAAATCAGTACAGATACGCAGTATTTT
TRBV7-8	TRBJ2-7	-	-	CASSREVVASQIYEQYF	TGTGCCAGCAGCCGCGAGGTCGTTGCTTCCCAGATATACGAGCAGTACTTC
TRBV6-5	TRBJ1-1	-	few	CASSWGLNTEAFF	TGTGCCAGCAGTTGGGGGCTTAACACTGAAGCTTTCTTT
TRBV3-1/TRBV3-2	TRBJ1-1	-	-	CASSQYFEAFF	TGTGCCAGCAGCCAGTACTTTGAAGCTTTCTTT
TRBV12-3/TRBV12-4	TRBJ1-2	TRBD1	-	CASSQTGGGGYTF	TGTGCCAGCAGTCAAACAGGGGGAGGGGGCTACACCTTC
TRBV23-1	TRBJ1-5	-	-	CASSQQGQYRHF	TGCGCCAGCAGTCAACAAGGACAGTATCGGCATTTT
TRBV7-2	TRBJ1-2	-	once	CASSFDKISYTF	TGTGCCAGCAGCTTTGACAAGATCAGCTACACCTTC
TRBV4-2	TRBJ2-1	TRBD2	-	CASRRDYHNPYNEQFF	TGTGCCAGCAGACGGGACTACCACAACCCCTACAATGAGCAGTTCTTC
TRBV5-1	TRBJ1-2	-	-	CASSEAPNYGYTF	TGCGCCAGCAGCGAAGCACCTAACTATGGCTACACCTTC
TRBV2	TRBJ1-5	TRBD1	-	CASSVSLEGRGRQPQHF	TGTGCCAGCAGTGTTTCTTTAGAGGGCAGGGGGAGGCAGCCCCAGCATTTT
TRBV29-1	TRBJ2-3	TRBD2	-	CSVDTGGVTDTQYF	TGCAGCGTTGATACGGGAGGGGTCACAGATACGCAGTATTTT
TRBV2	TRBJ2-1	TRBD2	-	CASSDPGLAGYNEQFF	TGTGCCAGCAGTGACCCGGGACTAGCGGGGTACAATGAGCAGTTCTTC
TRBV18	TRBJ2-7	TRBD2	-	CASSPPASGTDEQYF	TGTGCCAGCTCACCTCCCGCTAGCGGGACCGACGAGCAGTACTTC
TRBV30	TRBJ1-2	TRBD1	few	CAWRAGQAPNYGYTF	TGTGCCTGGAGGGCGGGACAGGCCCCTAACTATGGCTACACCTTC
TRBV7-8	TRBJ2-7	TRBD2	many	CASSFGGAGDYEQYF	TGTGCCAGCAGCTTCGGAGGAGCGGGAGACTACGAGCAGTACTTC
TRBV7-6	TRBJ2-5	TRBD2	-	CASTSGRPNVGETQYF	TGTGCCAGCACCAGCGGGAGACCCAACGTCGGGGAGACCCAGTACTTC
TRBV6-5	TRBJ1-5	-	-	CASSTGGWPQHF	TGTGCCAGCAGTACCGGGGGTTGGCCCCAGCATTTT
TRBV14	TRBJ1-4	-	-	CASSRNSPTNEKLFF	TGTGCCAGCAGCCGAAACTCCCCAACTAATGAAAAACTGTTTTTT
TRBV30	TRBJ2-2	TRBD1	-	CAWRRSGTVNTGELFF	TGTGCCTGGAGACGTTCCGGGACAGTGAACACCGGGGAGCTGTTTTTT
TRBV6-5	TRBJ1-1	-	-	CASTVNRDTEAFF	TGTGCCAGCACCGTGAACAGGGACACTGAAGCTTTCTTT
TRBV6-2/TRBV6-3	TRBJ2-7	-	-	CASSRGLYEQYF	TGTGCCAGCAGTAGGGGTCTCTACGAGCAGTACTTC
TRBV25-1	TRBJ1-5	-	-	CASSEQGWGNQPQHF	TGTGCCAGCAGTGAACAGGGTTGGGGCAATCAGCCCCAGCATTTT
TRBV25-1	TRBJ2-7	-	-	CASSVAGSSYEQYF	TGTGCCAGCAGTGTGGCGGGTAGCTCCTACGAGCAGTACTTC
TRBV19	TRBJ2-2	-	-	CASTGLMDTGELFF	TGTGCCAGTACCGGGTTAATGGACACCGGGGAGCTGTTTTTT
TRBV19	TRBJ1-2	TRBD1	-	CASSMRDRGIYGYTF	TGTGCCAGTAGTATGCGGGACAGGGGGATTTATGGCTACACCTTC
TRBV6-5	TRBJ1-5	-	-	CASSLWHPQHF	TGTGCCAGCAGCCTTTGGCATCCCCAGCATTTT
TRBV3-1/TRBV3-2	TRBJ2-1	TRBD2	-	CASSEGLANYNEQFF	TGTGCCAGCAGCGAGGGACTAGCGAACTACAATGAGCAGTTCTTC
TRBV7-3	TRBJ1-2	TRBD1	-	CASSLARDSYGYTF	TGTGCCAGCAGCTTAGCCCGGGACAGCTATGGCTACACCTTC
TRBV19	TRBJ2-2	-	-	CASTPSTAGELFF	TGTGCCAGTACCCCTAGTACGGCCGGGGAGCTGTTTTTT
TRBV5-8	TRBJ2-3	TRBD2	-	CASSLAATSGSKDTQYF	TGTGCCAGCAGCTTGGCCGCGACTAGCGGGAGTAAGGATACGCAGTATTTT
TRBV27	TRBJ1-2	-	-	CASSLNPGPGYGYTF	TGTGCCAGCAGCCTAAACCCCGGACCGGGATATGGCTACACCTTC
TRBV2	TRBJ1-5	-	-	CASTILVSNQPQHF	TGTGCCAGCACGATTTTAGTTAGCAATCAGCCCCAGCATTTT
TRBV27	TRBJ1-5	-	few	CASSLRGRDQPQHF	TGTGCCAGCAGTTTAAGGGGCAGGGATCAGCCCCAGCATTTT
TRBV28	TRBJ1-1	TRBD1	-	CASRTTGGRGAFF	TGTGCCAGCCGAACGACAGGGGGCCGCGGAGCTTTCTTT
TRBV6-2/TRBV6-3	TRBJ2-7	TRBD2	-	CASSSGPGLAGTYEQYF	TGTGCCAGCAGTTCGGGACCCGGACTAGCGGGGACCTACGAGCAGTACTTC
TRBV6-2/TRBV6-3	TRBJ1-6	-	-	CASSPSRNDGDSYNSPLHF	TGTGCCAGCAGCCCTAGTCGAAACGACGGAGACTCCTATAATTCACCCCTCCACTTT
TRBV7-8	TRBJ2-7	-	-	CASSFRGTEEQYF	TGTGCCAGCAGCTTCAGGGGAACCGAGGAGCAGTACTTC
TRBV7-8	TRBJ2-1	TRBD2	-	CASSSKLRLAGFEQFF	TGTGCCAGCAGCTCAAAACTAAGACTAGCGGGTTTTGAGCAGTTCTTC
TRBV19	TRBJ2-3	TRBD1	-	CASSPLDGTGSTDTQYF	TGTGCCAGTAGTCCTCTCGACGGGACAGGGAGCACAGATACGCAGTATTTT
TRBV5-1	TRBJ2-5	-	-	CASSAPTGLQETQYF	TGCGCCAGCAGCGCCCCCACAGGATTACAAGAGACCCAGTACTTC
TRBV3-1/TRBV3-2	TRBJ1-6	-	-	CASSLTAFYNSPLHF	TGTGCCAGCAGCCTAACAGCCTTCTATAATTCACCCCTCCACTTT
TRBV23-1	TRBJ2-7	TRBD1	-	CASSHSGQGVHEQYF	TGCGCCAGCAGTCACTCGGGACAGGGTGTCCACGAACAGTACTTC
TRBV11-3	TRBJ2-5	-	-	CASSSEGQETQYF	TGTGCCAGCAGCTCGGAGGGACAAGAGACCCAGTACTTC
TRBV14	TRBJ2-7	TRBD2	-	CASSQFTGGPSYEQYF	TGTGCCAGCAGCCAATTTACGGGAGGCCCCTCCTACGAGCAGTACTTC
TRBV21-1	TRBJ2-2	-	-	CASSYRLYRGAGTGELFF	TGTGCCAGCAGCTACCGACTCTATCGGGGGGCGGGAACCGGGGAGCTGTTTTTT
TRBV7-3	TRBJ2-3	TRBD2	-	CASSRTGGAADTQYF	TGTGCCAGCAGCCGGACGGGAGGGGCGGCAGATACGCAGTATTTT
TRBV2	TRBJ1-1	-	-	CASRDSSMNTEAFF	TGTGCCAGCAGGGACAGCTCCATGAACACTGAAGCTTTCTTT
TRBV3-1/TRBV3-2	TRBJ2-7	-	-	CASSQDRAGRLEQYF	TGTGCCAGCAGCCAAGATAGGGCAGGGCGTCTCGAGCAGTACTTC